This T cell receptor (beta chain) derives from a study of OX40 agonist ivuxolimab in advanced cancers. Method: immunoSEQ multiplex PCR; TCRdb's copy keeps in-frame clones and lacks some. This table has 40,000 to 45,000 clones, about 85% appearing once. Germline V gives CDR1 MNHEY, CDR2 SVGAGI. V lost 0 bases and J 1 base, leaving 10 bases between the germline ends. The CDR3 length is 15 residues. This sample comprised CD4+ or CD8+ T cells sorted from blood, obtained in a trial of the OX40 agonist ivuxolimab. The sequence came from an adult with an advanced solid tumor such as melanoma, head and neck, liver or kidney cancer. The chain joins TRBV6-5 to TRBJ2-7; no clear D. The CDR3 DNA sequence: TGTGCCAGCAGTTACTCCTCGCTTGGGTCCTACGAGCAGTACTTC. Translating gives CASSYSSLGSYEQYF.